Below, one T cell receptor (beta chain) is given with its context. Its antigen is as yet unknown. The data were obtained in a study of vaccination and CD4 T cells after COVID-19. The CDR3 runs to 15 residues. Germline trimming cut 2 bases from V and 8 bases from J; bases unmatched to any gene: 6. The germline V gene has CDR1 SGHRS and CDR2 YFSETQ. The treatment: roughly nine-day PBMC culture with coronavirus spike peptide pools or control peptides (ViraFEST assay). Oncomine TCR Beta short-read sequencing was applied to DNA from cultured CD4+ T cells. In TCRdb, the PCR reads were re-called with MiXCR into one record per CDR3 protein. The table has approximately 19,000 distinct CDR3 sequences, approximately 40% seen once.

This TCR was recovered from a human donor who had recovered from COVID-19. The material sequenced was CD4+ T cells from blood, cultured in vitro, taken after SARS-CoV-2 vaccination. The rearrangement uses TRBV5-1 and TRBJ1-6, with 8 bases identical to TRBD1. This CDR3 reads CASSLRVTGDSPLHF. The CDR3 DNA follows: TGCGCCAGCAGCTTAAGGGTGACAGGGGATTCACCCCTCCACTTT.